Below are 14 T cell receptor beta chains sequenced from a single sample in a study of OX40 agonist ivuxolimab in advanced cancers. Measured with immunoSEQ multiplex PCR; TCRdb has only the in-frame clones, and not every one. This repertoire shows 53,000 or so clones, approximately 84% found once; its top ten account for roughly an eighth. The sample in question was CD4+ or CD8+ T cells sorted from blood, obtained in a trial of the OX40 agonist ivuxolimab. The receptors stem from an adult with an advanced solid tumor such as melanoma, head and neck, liver or kidney cancer.

The chain combines TRBV11-2 with TRBJ1-4; D unclear. Germline V gene sequence: CDR1 SGHAT, CDR2 FQNNGV. Trimming removed 1 base at V and 4 bases at J, with 10 bases between. This CDR3 comprises 15 residues. The CDR3 spells CASSLVGGGNEKLFF. CDR3 DNA: TGTGCCAGCAGCTTAGTCGGCGGCGGTAATGAAAAACTGTTTTTT.

The chain uses TRBV5-6 and TRBJ1-5, with unresolved D. Germline V lookup: CDR1 SGHDT, CDR2 YYEEEE. With 1 base removed from V and 9 bases from J, the gap between germline ends came to 8 bases. This CDR3 comprises 12 residues. Written as DNA, the CDR3 is TGTGCCAGCAGCTTGCCCCTTGGGCCCCAGCATTTT. The encoded protein is CASSLPLGPQHF.

The chain couples TRBV6-6 to TRBJ2-2, with 9 bases aligning to TRBD1. Germline V gene data show CDR1 as MNHNY and CDR2 as SVGAGI (reference sequence). Trimming cost V 6 bases and J 6 bases; bases outside gene matches: 2. This CDR3 region has 13 residues. For the CDR3, the DNA is TGTGCCAGCAGCCGACAGGGGGCCGGGGAGCTGTTTTTT. Protein sequence: CASSRQGAGELFF.

The table lists this clone with a count of one. The J gene is TRBJ1-5, the V gene TRBV2; 9 nucleotides agree with TRBD1. This CDR3 has 15 amino acids. V trimming: 6 bases; J trimming: 6 bases; junction bases outside the gene matches: 9. CDR1 SNHLY and CDR2 FYNNEI come from the germline V gene. In DNA form, the CDR3 reads TGTGCCAGCAGAGAGGACAGGGGCCGTCGTCAGCCCCAGCATTTT. Amino acid sequence: CASREDRGRRQPQHF.

V and J are TRBV18 and TRBJ1-1; unclear D gene. CDR3 length equals 13 residues. Trimming pared 6 bases from V and 3 bases from J, leaving 11 bases between. Germline values: CDR1 KGHSH, CDR2 LQKENI. The CDR3 DNA is TGTGCCAGCTCGCCCTCGAGGGACACTGAAGCTTTCTTT. Translated, it gives CASSPSRDTEAFF.

This sequence joins TRBV5-8 and TRBJ1-3; 10 bases agree with TRBD1. The length of the CDR3 is 15 residues. The V and J ends lost 4 bases and 3 bases, in that order; junction bases with no gene match: 4. The germline gives CDR1 SGHTS, CDR2 YDEGEE. The CDR3, as DNA: TGTGCCAGCAGCATTGACAGGGGGCATGGAAACACCATATATTTT. Its protein product is CASSIDRGHGNTIYF. The entire variable domain, with the rest obtained from reference TRBV5-8 and TRBJ1-3, is as follows: EAGVTQSPTHLIKTRGQQATLRCSPISGHTSVYWYQQALGLGLQFLLWYDEGEERNRGNFPPRFSGRQFPNYSSELNVNALELEDSALYLCASSIDRGHGNTIYFGEGSWLTVV.

The genes are TRBV30 and TRBJ1-1; unclear D gene. With 4 bases removed from V and 8 bases from J, the gap between germline ends came to 11 bases. The CDR3 runs to 11 residues. Germline V gene data show CDR1 as GTSNPN and CDR2 as SVGIG (reference sequence). CDR3 residues: CAWNGQTEAFF. CDR3 DNA: TGTGCCTGGAACGGGCAGACAGAAGCTTTCTTT.

The chain joins TRBV5-5 to TRBJ1-3; D unresolved. Germline V gene sequence: CDR1 SGHKS, CDR2 YYEKEE (reference sequence). The CDR3 sequence is 14 residues long. Trimming took 0 bases from V and 1 from J, leaving 5 bases between them. In DNA, the CDR3 is TGTGCCAGCAGCTTGGTAGGGTCTGGAAACACCATATATTTT. This translates into CASSLVGSGNTIYF.

The V and J genes are TRBV30 and TRBJ2-2; 8 bases line up with TRBD2. J gave up 6 bases and V 2 bases, and 11 bases lay outside the gene matches. The germline CDR1 and CDR2 sequences are GTSNPN and SVGIG (reference sequence). The CDR3 runs 16 residues. CDR3 in amino acids: CAWSRIWTSTAGELFF. The CDR3 coding sequence is TGTGCCTGGAGTAGGATCTGGACTAGCACCGCCGGGGAGCTGTTTTTT.

This clone is a singleton in its sample. The chain employs TRBV5-1 and TRBJ2-1; 8 nucleotides line up with TRBD2. The CDR3 consists of 14 residues. J gave up 7 bases and V 5 bases, and 8 bases lay outside the gene matches. Germline V gene data show CDR1 as SGHRS and CDR2 as YFSETQ. In DNA form, the CDR3 reads TGCGCCAGCAGTCTGGTAGCGGGGTGGAATGAGCAGTTCTTC. Protein: CASSLVAGWNEQFF.

This clone was observed a handful of times. The chain joins TRBV30 to TRBJ2-7, with TRBD2 as a possible D gene (6 bases). Deletions cut 1 base from V and 0 bases from J, with 13 bases between. CDR1 and CDR2 (germline): GTSNPN, SVGIG (reference sequence). This CDR3 spans 15 amino acids. CDR3 region: CAWSAPGLRSYEQYF. The CDR3 nucleotides are TGTGCCTGGAGTGCACCGGGACTCCGCTCCTACGAGCAGTACTTC.

The rearrangement joins TRBV7-2 to TRBJ2-3; 10 bases agree with TRBD2. The CDR3 totals 16 residues. V dropped 1 base and J dropped 5; count of bases not matched to a gene: 6. The V gene's germline CDR1 is SGHTA and CDR2 FQGNSA. CDR3 region: CASSLVSGRAGDTQYF. The CDR3, as DNA: TGTGCCAGCAGCTTAGTAAGCGGGAGGGCGGGAGATACGCAGTATTTT. Full variable domain (missing parts from reference TRBV7-2 and TRBJ2-3): GAGVSQSPSNKVTEKGKDVELRCDPISGHTALYWYRQSLGQGLEFLIYFQGNSAPDKSGLPSDRFSAERTGGSVSTLTIQRTQQEDSAVYLCASSLVSGRAGDTQYFGPGTRLTVL.

This sequence joins TRBV25-1 and TRBJ2-1, with TRBD2 matching 10 bases. Germline V gene data show CDR1 as MGHDK and CDR2 as SYGVNS. The junction had 8 bases not matched to a gene; V was cut back by 5 bases and J by 4 bases. This CDR3 spans 16 amino acids. The CDR3 DNA is TGTGCCAGCAGTTCCACTAGCGGGGCCTATTACAATGAGCAGTTCTTC. It codes for CASSSTSGAYYNEQFF.

The chain carries TRBV30 and TRBJ1-4; no firm D call. Germline CDR1 GTSNPN, CDR2 SVGIG (reference sequence). V lost 6 bases, J lost 8 bases, and 13 bases lay in between. CDR3 length equals 12 residues. The CDR3 DNA reads as TGTGCCTGCATCCCCAGAGGAGAAAAACTGTTTTTT. It is translated as CACIPRGEKLFF.